The present entry profiles one T cell receptor beta chain with its context. The data were produced by immunoSEQ multiplex PCR, yet TCRdb's version contains in-frame clones alone and is incomplete. This table has 100,000 or so clones, roughly 91% appearing once. The data belong to a study of control samples from healthy donors and cancer patients. V lost 4 bases to trimming and J lost 2 bases; unmatched junction nucleotides: 8. The CDR3 length is 16 residues. The germline V gene has CDR1 SEHNR and CDR2 FQNEAQ (reference sequence). The receptor's source is a man aged 30-40 years in good health. Sequenced material: blood. V usage is TRBV7-9 and J usage is TRBJ2-3; 8 positions agree with TRBD2. Written as DNA, the CDR3 is TGTGCCAGCAGCTCCCCCCCCGGGAGGGCCACAGATACGCAGTATTTT. Its protein is CASSSPPGRATDTQYF.